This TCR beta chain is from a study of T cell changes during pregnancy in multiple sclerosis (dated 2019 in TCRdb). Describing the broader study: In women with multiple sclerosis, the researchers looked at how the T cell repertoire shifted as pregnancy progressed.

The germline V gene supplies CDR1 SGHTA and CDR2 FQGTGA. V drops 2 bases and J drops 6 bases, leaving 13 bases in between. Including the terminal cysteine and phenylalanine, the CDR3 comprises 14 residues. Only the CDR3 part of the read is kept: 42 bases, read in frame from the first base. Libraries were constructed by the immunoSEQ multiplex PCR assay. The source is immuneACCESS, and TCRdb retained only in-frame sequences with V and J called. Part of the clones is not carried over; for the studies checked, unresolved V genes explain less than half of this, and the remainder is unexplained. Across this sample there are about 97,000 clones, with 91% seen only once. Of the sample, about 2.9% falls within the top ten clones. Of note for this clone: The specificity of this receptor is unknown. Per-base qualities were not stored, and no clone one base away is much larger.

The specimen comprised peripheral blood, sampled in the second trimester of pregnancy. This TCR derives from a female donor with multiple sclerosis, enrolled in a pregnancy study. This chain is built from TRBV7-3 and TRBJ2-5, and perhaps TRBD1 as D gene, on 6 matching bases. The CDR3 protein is CASSLGQGIQTQYF. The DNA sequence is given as TGTGCCAGCAGCTTAGGGCAGGGGATACAGACCCAGTACTTC. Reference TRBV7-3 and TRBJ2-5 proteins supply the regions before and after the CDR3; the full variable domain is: GAGVSQTPSNKVTEKGKYVELRCDPISGHTALYWYRQSLGQGPEFLIYFQGTGAADDSGLPNDRFFAVRPEGSVSTLKIQRTERGDSAVYLCASSLGQGIQTQYFGPGTRLLVL.